This TCR beta chain was recorded in a study of T-cell reconstitution after alpha-beta-depleted transplantation in children. In germline, CDR1 is SGHTA, CDR2 FQGNSA. Trimming cost V 3 bases and J 0 bases, with 8 bases left between them. This CDR3 contains 15 residues. The authors prepared the TCRbeta library with unique molecular identifiers. TCRdb re-called the PCR reads with MiXCR, one entry per CDR3 protein. The table includes 300,000 to 400,000 distinct CDR3 sequences, about a sixth detected once. A few counts support this clonotype. Its antigen is unidentified. Overall study findings and caveats: At around two months after transplant, the alpha-beta T cells were reportedly derived from several hundred expanded clones that came from non-depleted graft cells.

Here the sequenced sample was PBMCs, mostly from graft donor cells, taken 360 days after TCRalphabeta/CD19-depleted stem cell transplant. The sequence came from a male patient between 2 and 10 years old who had a stem cell transplant for acute lymphoblastic leukemia, so the T cells may come from the graft donor. The V and J genes are TRBV7-2 and TRBJ1-4, with a tentative D call TRBD1 (5 bases). CDR3 bases: TGTGCCAGCAGCTTCGGGGGTGCAACTAATGAAAAACTGTTTTTT. It yields the protein CASSFGGATNEKLFF.